This T cell receptor beta chain originates from a study of T cell changes during pregnancy in multiple sclerosis. TCRdb's copy holds only in-frame clones and misses some; the assay was immunoSEQ multiplex PCR. Of tens of thousands of clones listed, 90% to 95% are singletons. CDR1 and CDR2 (germline): MNHEY, SMNVEV (reference sequence). The ends were cut back, 3 bases at V and 8 bases at J, with 11 bases in the middle. This CDR3 has 13 amino acids. The chain couples TRBV27 to TRBJ1-5; no clear D gene. This clonotype was sampled from a female donor with multiple sclerosis, enrolled in a pregnancy study. This specimen consisted of CD8+ T cells from peripheral blood mononuclear cells, obtained in the second trimester of pregnancy. The CDR3 loop is CASSFGVAEPQHF. The CDR3 coding sequence is TGTGCCAGCAGTTTCGGGGTGGCGGAGCCCCAGCATTTT.